These 27 T cell receptor beta chains were all obtained from the same sample, sequenced in a study of blood T cell repertoires in COVID-19. Data came from immunoSEQ multiplex PCR; TCRdb stores just in-frame clones and leaves some out. Of over 110,000 clones detected, approximately 86% appear once; the ten largest clones hold 1.8%. Input material: peripheral blood. Receptors were obtained from a man in his 70s with acute or convalescent COVID-19.

The sample holds a few counts of this clone. The same CDR3 can be traced to other DNA sequences in this sample. The chain couples TRBV28 to TRBJ1-5; tentative D call: TRBD1 (5 bases). The germline gives CDR1 MDHEN, CDR2 SYDVKM. This CDR3 comprises 15 residues. V was pared by 3 bases and J by 9 bases, with 18 bases between. The CDR3 DNA reads TGTGCCAGCAGTTTTGGGGCCGGCGGGGGTGGGCCCCAGCATTTT. It specifies CASSFGAGGGGPQHF.

The V and J genes are TRBV6-2 or TRBV6-3 and TRBJ2-3, with 7 bases matching TRBD2. J gave up 0 bases and V 6 bases, and 15 bases lay outside the gene matches. This CDR3 has 18 residues. CDR1 is MNHEY, CDR2 SVGEGT, per germline. The CDR3 coding sequence is TGTGCCAGCAGCCACGCCGCCACTAGCGCTCGCAGCACAGATACGCAGTATTTT. Amino acid sequence: CASSHAATSARSTDTQYF.

The chain combines TRBV18 with TRBJ1-1; D unresolved. The germline gives CDR1 KGHSH, CDR2 LQKENI. The V end lost 6 bases, the J end lost 2 bases, and 16 bases lay between the germline ends. There are 15 residues in the CDR3. The CDR3: CASSRDLSFNTEAFF. CDR3 DNA sequence: TGTGCCAGCTCCCGGGATCTAAGCTTTAACACTGAAGCTTTCTTT.

The chain couples TRBV6-1 to TRBJ1-5; no clear D gene. V was pared by 0 bases and J by 2 bases, with 8 bases between. The CDR3 spans 15 residues. Germline CDR1 and CDR2: MNHNS and SASEGT. This CDR3 reads CASSEALSGNQPQHF. CDR3 coding DNA: TGTGCCAGCAGTGAAGCGTTGTCGGGCAATCAGCCCCAGCATTTT.

This chain joins TRBV15 and TRBJ1-1; D gene ambiguous. CDR1 and CDR2 (germline): LNHNV, YYDKDF (reference sequence). The CDR3 has 17 amino acids. V lost 3 bases and J lost 0, with 17 bases in between. The CDR3 loop reads CATSRETAIEMNTEAFF. The DNA of the CDR3 is TGTGCCACCAGCAGGGAGACTGCCATTGAAATGAACACTGAAGCTTTCTTT.

V usage is TRBV6-5 and J usage is TRBJ1-1, with TRBD1 matching 9 bases. CDR3 size: 14 residues. The germline V gene encodes CDR1 MNHEY and CDR2 SVGAGI. J was trimmed by 6 bases and V by 6 bases; bases with no gene match: 8. This CDR3 is CASRLGQGSSEAFF. The CDR3 DNA sequence: TGTGCCAGCAGGTTGGGACAGGGTAGTTCTGAAGCTTTCTTT.

The chain carries TRBV18 and TRBJ2-5, with no clear D. Germline lookup yields CDR1 KGHSH and CDR2 LQKENI. The V end lost 6 bases, the J end lost 5 bases, and 7 bases lay between the germline ends. This CDR3 is built from 11 residues. The CDR3 DNA sequence: TGTGCCAGCTCGAAAGAGGAGACCCAGTACTTC. Protein product: CASSKEETQYF.

The count of this clone is one. This sequence joins TRBV3-1 (or the pseudogene TRBV3-2) and TRBJ1-5; tentatively, D is TRBD1 (5 bases). The germline V and J ends were trimmed by 1 base and 0 bases, with 7 bases remaining between them. The length of the CDR3 is 15 residues. From germline, CDR1 is LGHDT and CDR2 YNNKEL (reference sequence). The CDR3 reads CASSQGQISNQPQHF. CDR3 nucleotide sequence: TGTGCCAGCAGCCAAGGACAGATTAGCAATCAGCCCCAGCATTTT.

This sequence joins TRBV9 and TRBJ2-3; 12 bases fit TRBD2. This CDR3 is 15 amino acids long. V trimming: 0 bases; J trimming: 7 bases; junction bases outside the gene matches: 3. Germline V gene lookup returns CDR1 SGDLS and CDR2 YYNGEE. This CDR3 is CASSVATSGGNTQYF. In nucleotides, the CDR3 is TGTGCCAGCAGCGTAGCTACTAGCGGGGGGAATACGCAGTATTTT. Full variable domain (outside the CDR3, taken from reference TRBV9 and TRBJ2-3): DSGVTQTPKHLITATGQRVTLRCSPRSGDLSVYWYQQSLDQGLQFLIQYYNGEERAKGNILERFSAQQFPDLHSELNLSSLELGDSALYFCASSVATSGGNTQYFGPGTRLTVL.

This clone was seen only once. The chain carries TRBV6-5 and TRBJ1-5, with D maybe TRBD1 (5 bases). The CDR3 loop spans 15 amino acids. V was trimmed by 7 bases and J by 4 bases, leaving 17 bases between them. CDR1 MNHEY and CDR2 SVGAGI come from the germline V gene. Written as DNA, the CDR3 is TGTGCCAGCATCAAACCGGGACTCGAGAATCAGCCCCAGCATTTT. Encoded protein: CASIKPGLENQPQHF.

The rearrangement uses TRBV14 and TRBJ1-1; a weak D match, TRBD1 (5 bases). Looked up from germline, CDR1 is SGHDN and CDR2 is FVKESK. Trimming pared 4 bases from V and 3 bases from J, leaving 9 bases between. The CDR3 length is 13 residues. CDR3 sequence reads: CASSPRVHTEAFF. The CDR3 DNA is TGTGCCAGCAGCCCCAGGGTTCACACTGAAGCTTTCTTT.

V is TRBV4-1 and J is TRBJ2-3, with 12 nucleotides matching TRBD2. J lost 6 bases, V lost 4 bases, and 5 bases had no gene match. This CDR3 has 15 amino acids. Germline loops: CDR1 MGHRA, CDR2 YSYEKL. Here the CDR3 reads CASSPSGGAPDTQYF. CDR3 coding DNA: TGCGCCAGCAGCCCTAGCGGGGGGGCCCCGGATACGCAGTATTTT.

This clone was seen just once. The CDR3 sequence is CASTTPGQPYGYTF. In DNA, the CDR3 is TGTGCCAGCACCACACCGGGACAGCCTTATGGCTACACCTTC. J is TRBJ1-2 and V is TRBV28; 7 bases line up with TRBD1. V trimming: 7 bases; J trimming: 5 bases; junction bases outside the gene matches: 10. The CDR3 consists of 14 residues. Germline values: CDR1 MDHEN, CDR2 SYDVKM.

The chain joins TRBV24-1 to TRBJ1-5, with D perhaps matching TRBD1 (6 bases). CDR1 and CDR2 (germline): KGHDR, SFDVKD. The CDR3 totals 16 residues. The V and J ends lost 3 bases and 8 bases respectively, with 19 bases between them. DNA for the CDR3: TGTGCCACCAGTGATCCCCGAGTGGGGGGGGCAGAGCCCCAGCATTTT. It codes for CATSDPRVGGAEPQHF.

This clone turned up a few times. V is TRBV5-1 and J is TRBJ1-1, with a possible D match to TRBD1 (5 bases). Trimming cost V 1 base and J 4 bases, with 8 bases left between them. Germline CDR1 SGHRS, CDR2 YFSETQ. The CDR3 runs to 13 residues. The CDR3 protein is CASSLPGGTEAFF. The CDR3 bases are TGCGCCAGCAGCTTGCCGGGGGGCACTGAAGCTTTCTTT.

The rearrangement uses TRBV5-1 and TRBJ2-3; 12 nucleotides align to TRBD2. CDR1 is SGHRS and CDR2 is YFSETQ in the germline V gene. With 4 bases clipped from V and 2 bases from J, the junction kept 2 bases outside the gene matches. The CDR3 consists of 15 residues. The CDR3 loop is CASSRLAGATDTQYF. The CDR3 bases are TGCGCCAGCAGCAGACTAGCGGGGGCCACAGATACGCAGTATTTT. Supplemented by reference TRBV5-1 and TRBJ2-3, the full variable domain reads KAGVTQTPRYLIKTRGQQVTLSCSPISGHRSVSWYQQTPGQGLQFLFEYFSETQRNKGNFPGRFSGRQFSNSRSEMNVSTLELGDSALYLCASSRLAGATDTQYFGPGTRLTVL.

This chain connects TRBV19 to TRBJ1-2, with D uncertain. The CDR3 runs to 15 residues. The V gene lost 4 bases and the J gene lost 0 bases, with 12 bases spanning the gap. Germline V gene data show CDR1 as LNHDA and CDR2 as SQIVND (reference sequence). The CDR3 region has the DNA TGTGCCAGTAGTAATAAACAGCTTCCTAACTATGGCTACACCTTC. Residues: CASSNKQLPNYGYTF.

The chain recombines TRBV9 with TRBJ1-1, with D possibly being TRBD1 (6 bases). This CDR3 region has 15 residues. The germline V and J ends were trimmed by 4 bases and 4 bases, with 17 bases remaining between them. Germline CDR1 is SGDLS and CDR2 is YYNGEE. The CDR3 spells CASSSRGGGVTEAFF. For the CDR3, the DNA is TGTGCCAGCAGCTCAAGGGGGGGCGGTGTCACTGAAGCTTTCTTT.

V is TRBV4-1 and J is TRBJ2-2; TRBD1 aligns across 7 bases. With V trimmed by 4 bases and J by 6 bases, 11 bases remained unmatched. CDR1 MGHRA and CDR2 YSYEKL come from the germline V gene. CDR3 length: 16 amino acids. The CDR3 loop is CASSLEGTGVAGELFF. Here the CDR3 DNA reads TGCGCCAGCAGCCTCGAGGGAACAGGGGTGGCCGGGGAGCTGTTTTTT.

The rearrangement links TRBV5-5 to TRBJ2-7; 10 nucleotides match TRBD1. Looked up from germline, CDR1 is SGHKS and CDR2 is YYEKEE (reference sequence). The trim removed 0 bases at V and 5 bases at J, leaving 5 bases unmatched. The CDR3 has 15 residues. In DNA form, the CDR3 reads TGTGCCAGCAGCTTGGTTGGGACAGGGGCCCACGAGCAGTACTTC. It codes for CASSLVGTGAHEQYF.

The gene calls are TRBV12-5 and TRBJ2-5; 7 nucleotides agree with TRBD2. The CDR3 sequence is 15 residues long. V lost 7 bases and J lost 1; bases outside the gene matches: 9. CDR1 and CDR2 from the germline V gene are LGHNT and FRNRAP. The CDR3 loop is CASAHPGTTQETQYF. Here the CDR3 DNA reads TGTGCTAGTGCCCACCCCGGGACTACCCAAGAGACCCAGTACTTC.

The chain is built from TRBV5-1 and TRBJ2-3; no reliable D call. CDR1 is SGHRS and CDR2 is YFSETQ in the germline V gene. Trimming left V 0 bases short and J 0 bases short, with 8 bases between. The CDR3 sequence is 15 residues long. The CDR3 is CASSLVLASTDTQYF. The DNA for the CDR3 is TGCGCCAGCAGCTTGGTTTTAGCCAGCACAGATACGCAGTATTTT.

The genes are TRBV5-1 and TRBJ2-3; possibly TRBD2 for D (6 bases). The CDR3 runs 16 residues. Deletions cut 4 bases from V and 1 base from J, with 16 bases between. Germline V gene sequence: CDR1 SGHRS, CDR2 YFSETQ. DNA of the CDR3: TGCGCCAGCAGCCTGTGGGGGGTTACTGGCACAGATACGCAGTATTTT. This sequence encodes CASSLWGVTGTDTQYF.

V and J are TRBV11-2 and TRBJ2-5; the D gene is possibly TRBD2 (7 bases). V lost 1 base and J lost 7, with 16 bases in between. Germline values: CDR1 SGHAT, CDR2 FQNNGV. The CDR3 is 15 residues long. CDR3 protein: CASSLVGGATRTQYF. The DNA of the CDR3 is TGTGCCAGCAGCTTAGTTGGGGGGGCCACCAGGACCCAGTACTTC. The complete variable domain, with remaining parts taken from reference TRBV11-2 and TRBJ2-5, reads EAGVAQSPRYKIIEKRQSVAFWCNPISGHATLYWYQQILGQGPKLLIQFQNNGVVDDSQLPKDRFSAERLKGVDSTLKIQPAKLEDSAVYLCASSLVGGATRTQYFGPGTRLLVL.

V usage is TRBV5-5 and J usage is TRBJ2-6, with D tentatively TRBD2 (5 bases). CDR1 and CDR2 from the germline V gene are SGHKS and YYEKEE (reference sequence). This CDR3 has 18 amino acids. Trimming removed 0 bases from V and 0 bases from J, with 13 bases in between. The CDR3 protein is CASSLAAVYFSGANVLTF. Written as DNA, the CDR3 is TGTGCCAGCAGCTTGGCAGCGGTTTATTTCTCTGGGGCCAACGTCCTGACTTTC.

The rearrangement uses TRBV15 and TRBJ1-1, with 8 bases aligning to TRBD1. The germline V gene encodes CDR1 LNHNV and CDR2 YYDKDF (reference sequence). V was pared by 5 bases and J by 1 base, with 9 bases of the junction left unmatched. This CDR3 has 16 residues. The chain's CDR3 is CATSSRQGPANTEAFF. The CDR3 nucleotides read TGTGCCACCAGCTCCCGACAGGGGCCAGCGAACACTGAAGCTTTCTTT.

In DNA form, the CDR3 reads TGTGCCAGCAGGATGACTAGCGGAGCGTCCTACGAGCAGTACTTC. Translation gives CASRMTSGASYEQYF. V gene TRBV6-5 combines with J gene TRBJ2-7; 9 nucleotides agree with TRBD2. With V trimmed by 6 bases and J by 1 base, 7 bases remained unmatched. CDR1 and CDR2 from the germline V gene are MNHEY and SVGAGI. CDR3 size: 15 residues.